This is a list of T cell receptor beta chains from one sample in a study of CD8 T cells in Susac syndrome. TCRdb analysed the immunoSEQ multiplex PCR reads with MiXCR anew, one entry per CDR3 protein. The table lists more than 200,000 distinct CDR3 sequences, 94% of them singletons, with around 0.16% in the top ten. The sequenced sample was CD4+ T cells from PBMCs. The receptor set was obtained from a human donor with Susac syndrome. The CDR3 runs from the conserved cysteine through the conserved F or W. Fields, in order: clone size, J gene, V gene, D gene, CDR3 protein, CDR3 DNA. A D gene is named only where the DNA matches it firmly. Where a row states a size, it is once, few, many or the class of an expanded clone; other rows omit it.

abundance: -
j_gene: TRBJ1-1
v_gene: TRBV20-1
d_gene: -
CDR3aa: CSARDRGDANTEAFF
CDR3nt: TGCAGTGCTAGAGATCGGGGGGACGCGAACACTGAAGCTTTCTTT

abundance: -
j_gene: TRBJ1-1
v_gene: TRBV12-5
d_gene: TRBD1
CDR3aa: CASGLGQTNTEAFF
CDR3nt: TGTGCTAGTGGCCTGGGACAGACGAACACTGAAGCTTTCTTT

abundance: -
j_gene: TRBJ2-1
v_gene: TRBV15
d_gene: TRBD2
CDR3aa: CATYSTAGGRNEQFF
CDR3nt: TGTGCCACCTACTCTACAGCGGGGGGGAGGAATGAGCAGTTCTTC

abundance: -
j_gene: TRBJ2-2
v_gene: TRBV7-2
d_gene: -
CDR3aa: CASSSISSTGELFF
CDR3nt: TGTGCCAGCAGCTCCATATCATCTACCGGGGAGCTGTTTTTT

abundance: -
j_gene: TRBJ2-7
v_gene: TRBV7-2
d_gene: TRBD2
CDR3aa: CASSPGLGEQYF
CDR3nt: TGTGCCAGCAGCCCAGGACTAGGCGAGCAGTACTTC

abundance: -
j_gene: TRBJ2-2
v_gene: TRBV6-2/TRBV6-3
d_gene: TRBD1
CDR3aa: CASRDRDRVRGELFF
CDR3nt: TGTGCCAGCAGGGATCGGGACAGGGTTCGCGGGGAGCTGTTTTTT

abundance: -
j_gene: TRBJ2-5
v_gene: TRBV20-1
d_gene: TRBD2
CDR3aa: CSASGGAPDTQYF
CDR3nt: TGCAGTGCTAGCGGGGGGGCCCCGGATACCCAGTACTTC

abundance: -
j_gene: TRBJ1-1
v_gene: TRBV4-3
d_gene: -
CDR3aa: CASSLFSGAYTEAFF
CDR3nt: TGCGCCAGCAGCCTTTTCTCGGGGGCGTACACTGAAGCTTTCTTT

abundance: once
j_gene: TRBJ1-6
v_gene: TRBV10-3
d_gene: -
CDR3aa: CAISDGGVGSPLHF
CDR3nt: TGTGCCATCAGTGACGGGGGCGTCGGGTCACCCCTCCACTTT

abundance: -
j_gene: TRBJ2-1
v_gene: TRBV20-1
d_gene: -
CDR3aa: CSADLHNEQFF
CDR3nt: TGCAGTGCCGATCTCCACAATGAGCAGTTCTTC

abundance: -
j_gene: TRBJ2-7
v_gene: TRBV29-1
d_gene: -
CDR3aa: CSVESEYSYEQYF
CDR3nt: TGCAGCGTTGAATCTGAGTACTCCTACGAGCAGTACTTC

abundance: -
j_gene: TRBJ1-1
v_gene: TRBV6-5
d_gene: TRBD1
CDR3aa: CASSYAPGQENTEAFF
CDR3nt: TGTGCCAGCAGTTATGCGCCGGGACAGGAGAACACTGAAGCTTTCTTT

abundance: -
j_gene: TRBJ2-1
v_gene: TRBV20-1
d_gene: TRBD2
CDR3aa: CSARVAGVSYNEQFF
CDR3nt: TGCAGTGCTAGGGTAGCGGGGGTGTCCTACAATGAGCAGTTCTTC

abundance: few
j_gene: TRBJ2-7
v_gene: TRBV5-1
d_gene: -
CDR3aa: CASSLDRDYEQYF
CDR3nt: TGCGCCAGCAGCTTGGACAGGGACTACGAGCAGTACTTC

abundance: -
j_gene: TRBJ1-2
v_gene: TRBV19
d_gene: -
CDR3aa: CTGRNYGYTF
CDR3nt: TGCACTGGAAGAAACTATGGCTACACCTTC

abundance: -
j_gene: TRBJ1-1
v_gene: TRBV20-1
d_gene: -
CDR3aa: CSAMLLGDSEAFF
CDR3nt: TGCAGTGCTATGCTCCTCGGTGACAGTGAAGCTTTCTTT

abundance: -
j_gene: TRBJ2-7
v_gene: TRBV20-1
d_gene: TRBD1
CDR3aa: CSARDRVTYEQYF
CDR3nt: TGCAGTGCTAGGGACAGGGTTACCTACGAGCAGTACTTC

abundance: -
j_gene: TRBJ2-7
v_gene: TRBV28
d_gene: -
CDR3aa: CASSPGGQEADEQYF
CDR3nt: TGTGCCAGCAGTCCTGGTGGGCAGGAGGCTGACGAGCAGTACTTC

abundance: -
j_gene: TRBJ1-2
v_gene: TRBV11-2
d_gene: -
CDR3aa: CASSGRVYGYTF
CDR3nt: TGTGCCAGCAGTGGGCGGGTCTATGGCTACACCTTC

abundance: -
j_gene: TRBJ2-5
v_gene: TRBV3-1
d_gene: TRBD1
CDR3aa: CASSQDQGQGETQYF
CDR3nt: TGTGCCAGCAGCCAAGATCAGGGACAGGGGGAGACCCAGTACTTC

abundance: -
j_gene: TRBJ2-6
v_gene: TRBV6-6
d_gene: -
CDR3aa: CASSFDREAGANVLTF
CDR3nt: TGTGCCAGCAGTTTCGACAGGGAGGCTGGGGCCAACGTCCTGACTTTC

abundance: -
j_gene: TRBJ1-2
v_gene: TRBV20-1
d_gene: TRBD1
CDR3aa: CSARGGQGSGSGYTF
CDR3nt: TGCAGTGCTAGAGGGGGACAGGGTTCAGGGAGTGGCTACACCTTC

abundance: -
j_gene: TRBJ1-5
v_gene: TRBV12-3/TRBV12-4
d_gene: -
CDR3aa: CASSSLRQENQPQHF
CDR3nt: TGTGCCAGCAGTTCCCTCCGACAGGAGAATCAGCCCCAGCATTTT

abundance: -
j_gene: TRBJ1-2
v_gene: TRBV7-2
d_gene: -
CDR3aa: CASSTGGSGYGYTF
CDR3nt: TGTGCCAGCAGCACCGGCGGGTCGGGGTACGGCTACACCTTC

abundance: -
j_gene: TRBJ2-7
v_gene: TRBV2
d_gene: TRBD2
CDR3aa: CASTTSGLGEQYF
CDR3nt: TGTGCCAGCACGACTAGCGGGCTGGGTGAGCAGTACTTC

abundance: -
j_gene: TRBJ1-5
v_gene: TRBV27
d_gene: TRBD1
CDR3aa: CASYLGQEDYSNQPQHF
CDR3nt: TGTGCCAGCTACCTCGGACAGGAGGACTATAGCAATCAGCCCCAGCATTTT

abundance: -
j_gene: TRBJ2-1
v_gene: TRBV3-1
d_gene: TRBD2
CDR3aa: CASSQPGLAGGPSYNEQFF
CDR3nt: TGTGCCAGCAGCCAACCGGGACTAGCGGGGGGACCCTCCTACAATGAGCAGTTCTTC

abundance: -
j_gene: TRBJ2-5
v_gene: TRBV7-2
d_gene: -
CDR3aa: CASSLGWAEHQETQYF
CDR3nt: TGTGCCAGCAGCTTAGGGTGGGCGGAGCACCAAGAGACCCAGTACTTC

abundance: -
j_gene: TRBJ1-1
v_gene: TRBV3-1
d_gene: -
CDR3aa: CASSQGELTEAFF
CDR3nt: TGTGCCAGCAGCCAAGGAGAGCTCACTGAAGCTTTCTTT

abundance: -
j_gene: TRBJ1-2
v_gene: TRBV7-8
d_gene: -
CDR3aa: CASRLGTGYGYTF
CDR3nt: TGTGCCAGCAGGCTAGGAACAGGCTATGGCTACACCTTC

abundance: -
j_gene: TRBJ1-6
v_gene: TRBV6-2/TRBV6-3
d_gene: TRBD1
CDR3aa: CASGQGGDSPLHF
CDR3nt: TGTGCCAGCGGACAGGGCGGTGATTCACCCCTCCACTTT

abundance: -
j_gene: TRBJ1-1
v_gene: TRBV6-5
d_gene: -
CDR3aa: CASSYTGMNTEAFF
CDR3nt: TGTGCCAGCAGTTACACAGGGATGAACACTGAAGCTTTCTTT

abundance: -
j_gene: TRBJ2-1
v_gene: TRBV5-6
d_gene: -
CDR3aa: CASNRKPANEQFF
CDR3nt: TGTGCCAGCAACCGTAAGCCGGCCAATGAGCAGTTCTTC

abundance: -
j_gene: TRBJ2-2
v_gene: TRBV7-2
d_gene: -
CDR3aa: CASSLVRFGQTNTGELFF
CDR3nt: TGTGCCAGCAGCTTAGTTAGATTCGGACAGACGAACACCGGGGAGCTGTTTTTT

abundance: -
j_gene: TRBJ2-5
v_gene: TRBV5-6
d_gene: -
CDR3aa: CASSLEEGLVQETQYF
CDR3nt: TGTGCCAGCAGCTTGGAAGAGGGGTTGGTCCAAGAGACCCAGTACTTC

abundance: -
j_gene: TRBJ2-3
v_gene: TRBV19
d_gene: -
CDR3aa: CASSIGGFGTDTQYF
CDR3nt: TGTGCCAGTAGTATTGGGGGGTTTGGTACAGATACGCAGTATTTT

abundance: once
j_gene: TRBJ1-6
v_gene: TRBV19
d_gene: TRBD1
CDR3aa: CASNPGTGGSPLHF
CDR3nt: TGTGCCAGTAACCCCGGGACAGGTGGTTCACCCCTCCACTTT

abundance: -
j_gene: TRBJ2-3
v_gene: TRBV9
d_gene: -
CDR3aa: CASSPSPRGWTDTQYF
CDR3nt: TGTGCCAGCAGCCCCTCCCCTAGGGGGTGGACAGATACGCAGTATTTT

abundance: few
j_gene: TRBJ1-2
v_gene: TRBV19
d_gene: -
CDR3aa: CASSAANYGYTF
CDR3nt: TGTGCCAGTAGTGCCGCTAACTATGGCTACACCTTC

abundance: -
j_gene: TRBJ1-5
v_gene: TRBV2
d_gene: TRBD1
CDR3aa: CASRTPGQRNQPQHF
CDR3nt: TGTGCCAGCAGGACCCCGGGACAGCGGAATCAGCCCCAGCATTTT

abundance: -
j_gene: TRBJ2-3
v_gene: TRBV28
d_gene: -
CDR3aa: CASSLLLGTQYF
CDR3nt: TGTGCCAGCAGTTTATTGTTGGGTACGCAGTATTTT

abundance: -
j_gene: TRBJ1-2
v_gene: TRBV6-5
d_gene: -
CDR3aa: CASSYSPSSYGYTF
CDR3nt: TGTGCCAGCAGTTACTCACCCAGTTCCTATGGCTACACCTTC

abundance: -
j_gene: TRBJ2-2
v_gene: TRBV19
d_gene: TRBD1
CDR3aa: CASRPTGDAGELFF
CDR3nt: TGTGCCAGTAGGCCGACAGGGGACGCCGGGGAGCTGTTTTTT

abundance: -
j_gene: TRBJ2-7
v_gene: TRBV29-1
d_gene: TRBD1
CDR3aa: CSVRQGSGTYEQYF
CDR3nt: TGCAGCGTTCGACAGGGCTCGGGTACCTACGAGCAGTACTTC

abundance: -
j_gene: TRBJ1-6
v_gene: TRBV7-2
d_gene: -
CDR3aa: CASSLATQGSPLHF
CDR3nt: TGTGCCAGCAGCTTAGCTACACAGGGATCACCCCTCCACTTT

abundance: -
j_gene: TRBJ1-6
v_gene: TRBV27
d_gene: TRBD1
CDR3aa: CASSPTGQGSSYNSPLHF
CDR3nt: TGTGCCAGCAGTCCCACCGGACAGGGGAGCTCCTATAATTCACCCCTCCACTTT